A selection of T cell receptor beta chains follows, all from one sample in a study of shared clonotypes between healthy human individuals. Assay used: immunoSEQ multiplex PCR; TCRdb lists only in-frame clones, some missing. The sample has 2 million to 3 million clones; 80% to 95% are singletons. The sequencing sample was made of naive CD4+ T cells from PBMCs. These receptors all stem from a man aged 18-30 years in good health. Some clones in this sample may be carry-over from other donors' samples. The CDR3 runs from the conserved cysteine through the conserved F or W. D genes are given only for firm matches. Clone size is given for some rows only: seen once, a few or many times, or a class if the clone is expanded.

>13|TRBJ2-1|TRBV28|NA|NA
TGTGCCAGCAGTTTATTGAGTAGGAATGAGCAGTTCTTC
CASSLLSRNEQFF
>14|TRBJ2-1|TRBV19|once|TRBD2
TGTGCCAGTAGTATCGGGAGGGAACACAATGAGCAGTTCTTC
CASSIGREHNEQFF
>17|TRBJ2-1|TRBV19|NA|NA
TGTGCCAGTAAGGGGTCTTGGAGATCCTCCAAGTACAATGAGCAGTTCTTC
CASKGSWRSSKYNEQFF
>15|TRBJ2-3|TRBV18|once|NA
TGTGCCAGCTCCTACGGGGGAGCCTTTTTGGATACGCAGTATTTT
CASSYGGAFLDTQYF
>14|TRBJ1-5|TRBV6-5|NA|NA
TGTGCCAGCAGTCCACTGACCAGCAATCAGCCCCAGCATTTT
CASSPLTSNQPQHF
>17|TRBJ2-1|TRBV5-8|NA|TRBD2
TGTGCCAGCAGCTTGGAACCCGGGACTAGCGGGTACAATGAGCAGTTCTTC
CASSLEPGTSGYNEQFF
>11|TRBJ2-2|TRBV6-1|NA|NA
TGTGCCAGCGAAGGGGTCGGGGAGCTGTTTTTT
CASEGVGELFF
>18|TRBJ1-2|TRBV23-1|NA|NA
TGCGCCAGCAGTCACCCCCCCCCGACCTTTCTTGTCAACTATGGCTACACCTTC
CASSHPPPTFLVNYGYTF
>13|TRBJ1-5|TRBV28|NA|TRBD1
TGTGCCAGCTCTACAGGGGGTGATCAGCCCCAGCATTTT
CASSTGGDQPQHF
>15|TRBJ2-4|TRBV5-8|NA|NA
TGTGCCAGCAGCTTTACAGGACAGAAGAAAAACATTCAGTACTTC
CASSFTGQKKNIQYF